This TCR beta chain was found in a study of PD-1 blockade in mismatch repair-deficient tumors. The CDR3 runs 14 residues. Germline CDR1 and CDR2: LNHDA and SQIVND (reference sequence). V trimming: 10 bases; J trimming: 10 bases; junction bases outside the gene matches: 15. The method was immunoSEQ multiplex PCR; TCRdb's version includes in-frame clones alone and lacks a portion of them. Among around 50,000 clones, roughly 75% were seen once, and the ten largest hold about 3%. This material consisted of peripheral blood, taken 4 weeks after starting pembrolizumab. The sequence was collected from an adult with mismatch repair-deficient cancer. The chain combines TRBV19 with TRBJ2-1; 8 positions match TRBD1. CDR3 residues: CATKEKQGVYEQFF. The CDR3 region has the DNA TGTGCCACAAAGGAGAAACAGGGGGTTTACGAGCAGTTCTTC.